What follows is one T cell receptor (beta chain) and its context. Treatment meaning: 15 to 20 received Ad26.COV2.S at low or high dose, single or two shots; roughly five received placebo; per-sample allocation not given. Sampling was performed 63 days after the first vaccine or placebo injection. Immunization relied on an Ad26 vector, which expressed Wuhan-strain SARS-CoV-2 spike. This record comes from a study of Ad26.COV2.S vaccination and SARS-CoV-2 variants. Study summary: Recipients of Ad26.COV2.S got it intramuscularly, once or twice 56 days apart.

Germline CDR1 reads DFQATT; CDR2 reads SNEGSKA (reference sequence). The CDR3 length is 11 residues. Repertoires were generated with immunoSEQ multiplex PCR, while TCRdb's copy carries only in-frame clones and drops some. The table has 440,000 or so clones, roughly 88% seen once; the top ten hold roughly 4%. The sequencing used peripheral blood, collected in a trial of Ad26.COV2.S vaccine versus placebo. This clonotype originated in a person aged 18-65 years who received the Ad26.COV2.S COVID-19 vaccine or a placebo. The rearrangement links TRBV20-1 to TRBJ1-2, with D hard to call. The CDR3 spells CRVEGTYGYTF. In DNA form, the CDR3 reads TGCAGGGTTGAGGGAACCTATGGCTACACCTTC.